Shown below are 8 T cell receptor beta chains from a single sample sequenced in a study of T cells in Graves' hyperthyroidism and ophthalmopathy. Regions amplified from RNA transcripts were the TCR beta CDR3 regions. In the first-round RT-PCR of the TCR CDR3, the HTBI primer set was used. TCRdb re-derived calls from the multiplex PCR reads in MiXCR, one entry per CDR3 protein. The sample lists some 490,000 distinct CDR3 sequences, around a fifth occurring once. What was sequenced was blood. These receptors were collected from a woman in her seventies with Graves' ophthalmopathy.

In this sample, this clonotype turned up a few times. V is TRBV6-1 and J is TRBJ2-3, with D maybe TRBD2 (6 bases). Germline V gene sequence: CDR1 MNHNS, CDR2 SASEGT. V gave up 6 bases and J gave up 11 bases, with 15 bases separating them. The CDR3 runs 12 residues. The CDR3 DNA sequence: TGTGCCAGCAGATCAGCGGGTGGAGGGCAGTATTTT. Protein sequence: CASRSAGGGQYF.

Only a few counts were recorded for this clonotype. This chain links TRBV20-1 with TRBJ2-7, with 10 bases fitting TRBD2. The germline CDR1 and CDR2 sequences are DFQATT and SNEGSKA (reference sequence). CDR3 length: 12 residues. The V segment lost 3 bases and the J segment 6 bases; nucleotides outside the gene matches: 2. The CDR3 loop is CSASGTSVEQYF. In DNA form, the CDR3 reads TGCAGTGCTAGCGGGACTAGCGTCGAGCAGTACTTC.

This sequence joins TRBV11-1 and TRBJ2-1; 9 nucleotides agree with TRBD2. This CDR3 is built from 15 residues. The V segment lost 2 bases and the J segment 4 bases; nucleotides outside the gene matches: 3. Germline V lookup: CDR1 SGHAT, CDR2 FQDESV (reference sequence). The CDR3 coding sequence is TGTGCCAGCAGCTTATTCCTAGCGGGGTACAATGAGCAGTTCTTC. Residues: CASSLFLAGYNEQFF.

This clonotype came up a few times. The V gene is TRBV19, the J gene TRBJ2-2; D is possibly TRBD2 (5 bases). This CDR3 spans 14 amino acids. Germline CDR1 LNHDA, CDR2 SQIVND (reference sequence). V was shortened by 3 bases and J by 1 base, with 6 bases between the two germline ends. CDR3 loop: CASSMGRNTGELFF. The CDR3 DNA reads as TGTGCCAGTAGTATGGGGAGGAACACCGGGGAGCTGTTTTTT.

This chain connects TRBV19 to TRBJ1-2, with D tentatively TRBD1 (5 bases). The CDR3 covers 11 residues. Trimming shortened V by 8 bases and J by 7 bases, and 11 bases separated the two germline ends. CDR1 and CDR2 (germline): LNHDA, SQIVND (reference sequence). In nucleotides, the CDR3 is TGTGCCAGTCAGGGAATAGGTGGCTACACCTTC. This encodes CASQGIGGYTF.

This rearrangement joins TRBV20-1 to TRBJ2-7; 12 bases map to TRBD2. Germline loops: CDR1 DFQATT, CDR2 SNEGSKA (reference sequence). There are 14 residues in the CDR3. The CDR3 sequence: CRRTSGIKSYEQYF. Here the CDR3 DNA reads TGCAGGCGGACTAGCGGGATCAAATCCTACGAGCAGTACTTC.

Only a few counts were recorded for this clonotype. The CDR3 DNA follows: TGTGCCAGCAGCCAAGAAGGGAGTACTCAAGAGACCCAGTACTTC. This gives the protein CASSQEGSTQETQYF. J is TRBJ2-5 and V is TRBV3-1, with TRBD2 as a possible D gene (5 bases). Germline CDR1 is LGHDT and CDR2 is YNNKEL (reference sequence). Trimming shortened V by 0 bases and J by 2 bases, and 10 bases separated the two germline ends. The CDR3 has 15 residues.

This clonotype has just one count. This sequence joins TRBV10-3 and TRBJ2-5; possible D gene TRBD2, 5 bases. CDR1 ENHRY and CDR2 SYGVKD come from the germline V gene. Trimming left V 2 bases short and J 2 bases short, with 12 bases between. This CDR3 is 15 amino acids long. The DNA of the CDR3 is TGTGCCATCAGTGAGCGGTTTAGCGAGCAAGAGACCCAGTACTTC. It codes for CAISERFSEQETQYF.